These T cell receptor beta chains were read from a single sample in a study of cytomegalovirus exposure and HLA in healthy donors. Only in-frame clones appear in the TCRdb table, and some are missing; sequencing was by immunoSEQ multiplex PCR. The sample gives about 160,000 clones, around 80% of which show up once; 5% to 7.5% is in the top ten. What was sequenced was PBMCs. Receptors were obtained from a man aged 45-65 years in good health and CMV-seropositive. The CDR3 runs from the conserved cysteine through the conserved F or W. D genes are given only for firm matches. Expanded clones are given a class, and other clones once, few, many or no size at all.

V gene	J gene	clone size	D gene	CDR3 DNA	CDR3 protein
TRBV7-9	TRBJ1-5	few	TRBD1	TGTGCCAGCAGCCGTGACAGGGGTGATCAGCCCCAGCATTTT	CASSRDRGDQPQHF
TRBV5-1	TRBJ1-1	.	.	TGCGCCAGCAGCTTGGGGGCAGGCGTCGATATGAACACTGAAGCTTTCTTT	CASSLGAGVDMNTEAFF
TRBV5-1	TRBJ2-5	.	TRBD2	TGCGCCAGCAGCTTATGGACTAGCGGGAGGGCCGGGGAGACCCAGTACTTC	CASSLWTSGRAGETQYF
TRBV13	TRBJ2-1	.	TRBD2	TGTGCCAGCAGCTTAGGCCTGGCTAGCGGGGGCAATGAGCAGTTCTTC	CASSLGLASGGNEQFF
TRBV27	TRBJ2-3	.	TRBD2	TGTGCCAGCAGTCTTATCGGGGGGGTTACAGATACGCAGTATTTT	CASSLIGGVTDTQYF
TRBV4-2	TRBJ2-3	.	TRBD2	TGTGCCAGCAGCCACCCGACTAGCGGGAGAACCTCTGATACGCAGTATTTT	CASSHPTSGRTSDTQYF
TRBV5-1	TRBJ2-1	few	.	TGCGCCAGCAGCTTACCATCCAGCTCCTACAATGAGCAGTTCTTC	CASSLPSSSYNEQFF
TRBV12-5	TRBJ2-1	.	.	TGTGCTAGTGGTCCCCCTGGACTTTACAATGAGCAGTTCTTC	CASGPPGLYNEQFF
TRBV29-1	TRBJ2-1	.	TRBD2	TGCAGCGTCGGGGGAGGGACTAGCGGGAGGCTCTACAATGAGCAGTTCTTC	CSVGGGTSGRLYNEQFF
TRBV19	TRBJ1-1	.	.	TGTGCCAGTACCTCCCCTGGGGCAGGACGAAACACTGAAGCTTTCTTT	CASTSPGAGRNTEAFF